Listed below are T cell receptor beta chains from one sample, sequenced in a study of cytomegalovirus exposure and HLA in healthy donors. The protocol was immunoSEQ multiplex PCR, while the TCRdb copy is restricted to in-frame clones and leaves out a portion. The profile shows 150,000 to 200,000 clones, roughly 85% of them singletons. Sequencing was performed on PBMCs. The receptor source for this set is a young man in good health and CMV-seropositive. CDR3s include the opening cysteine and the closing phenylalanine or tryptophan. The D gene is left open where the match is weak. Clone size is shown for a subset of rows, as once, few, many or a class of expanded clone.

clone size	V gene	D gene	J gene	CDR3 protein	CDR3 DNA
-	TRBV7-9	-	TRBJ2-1	CASRDIGHNEQFF	TGTGCCAGCAGGGACATCGGGCACAATGAGCAGTTCTTC
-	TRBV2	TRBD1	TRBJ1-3	CASSKTGNSGNTIYF	TGTGCCAGCAGTAAGACAGGGAACTCTGGAAACACCATATATTTT
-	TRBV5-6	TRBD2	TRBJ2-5	CASNEAGGSKETQYF	TGTGCCAGCAACGAAGCGGGAGGATCGAAAGAGACCCAGTACTTC
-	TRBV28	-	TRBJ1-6	CASSLFLPREAQGMDSPLHF	TGTGCCAGCAGTTTATTTTTACCCAGGGAGGCTCAGGGAATGGATTCACCCCTCCACTTT
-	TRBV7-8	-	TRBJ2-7	CASSLDYWSYEQYF	TGTGCCAGCAGCCTGGACTATTGGTCCTACGAGCAGTACTTC
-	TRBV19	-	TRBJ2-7	CATTQGGASSYEQYF	TGTGCCACAACGCAAGGGGGGGCGAGCTCCTACGAGCAGTACTTC
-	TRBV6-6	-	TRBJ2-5	CASGRDTRETQYF	TGTGCCAGCGGTCGGGACACCAGAGAGACCCAGTACTTC
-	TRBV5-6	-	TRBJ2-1	CASSLLTSYEQFF	TGTGCCAGCAGCCTCCTGACATCTTATGAGCAGTTCTTC
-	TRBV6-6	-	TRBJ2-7	CASTPLASFGNEQYF	TGTGCCAGCACCCCCCTGGCTAGCTTCGGGAACGAGCAGTACTTC
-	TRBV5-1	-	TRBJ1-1	CASSSTDMNTEAFF	TGCGCCAGCAGCTCGACAGATATGAACACTGAAGCTTTCTTT
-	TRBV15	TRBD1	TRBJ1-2	CATGRRQGGGYTF	TGTGCCACTGGGAGAAGACAGGGGGGTGGCTACACCTTC
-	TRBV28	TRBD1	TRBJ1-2	CASSSSTNRDRGSYTF	TGTGCCAGCAGTTCCTCTACAAATCGGGACAGGGGGAGCTACACCTTC
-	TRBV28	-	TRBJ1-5	CASSLLNSYQPQHF	TGTGCCAGCAGTTTGTTAAACAGCTATCAGCCCCAGCATTTT
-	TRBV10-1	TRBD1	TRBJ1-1	CASSEDTDRVAFF	TGCGCCAGCAGTGAGGATACGGACAGGGTCGCTTTCTTT
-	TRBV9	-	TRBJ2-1	CASSAIGDGEQFF	TGTGCCAGCAGCGCAATAGGGGATGGTGAGCAGTTCTTC
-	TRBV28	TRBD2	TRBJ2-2	CASGVGGRRTGELFF	TGTGCCAGCGGTGTAGGCGGGAGGCGGACCGGGGAGCTGTTTTTT
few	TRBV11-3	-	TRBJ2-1	CASSPDGSSYNEQFF	TGTGCCAGCAGCCCCGACGGGAGCTCCTACAATGAGCAGTTCTTC
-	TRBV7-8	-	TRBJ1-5	CASSLERGQPQHF	TGTGCCAGCAGCTTAGAAAGGGGTCAGCCCCAGCATTTT
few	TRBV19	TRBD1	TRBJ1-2	CASSMDRGVGYTF	TGTGCCAGTAGTATGGACAGGGGCGTCGGCTACACCTTC
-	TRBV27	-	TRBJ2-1	CASNGDFSYNEQFF	TGTGCCAGCAACGGGGACTTCTCCTACAATGAGCAGTTCTTC
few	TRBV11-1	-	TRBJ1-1	CASRSSGITEAFF	TGTGCCAGCAGGTCCTCAGGGATCACTGAAGCTTTCTTT
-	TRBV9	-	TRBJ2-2	CASSSPRSTGELFF	TGTGCCAGCAGCTCACCGAGGAGCACCGGGGAGCTGTTTTTT
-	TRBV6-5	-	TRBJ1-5	CASSYGASQPQHF	TGTGCCAGCAGTTACGGGGCCAGTCAGCCCCAGCATTTT
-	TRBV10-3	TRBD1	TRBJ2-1	CAISAAGGSGEQFF	TGTGCCATCAGTGCGGCAGGGGGCTCGGGGGAGCAGTTCTTC
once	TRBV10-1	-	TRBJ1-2	CASSPRGAHGYTF	TGCGCCAGCAGTCCTCGGGGGGCCCATGGCTACACCTTC
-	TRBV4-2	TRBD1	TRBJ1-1	CASSQSDRGTEAFF	TGTGCCAGCAGCCAATCCGACAGGGGCACGGAAGCTTTCTTT
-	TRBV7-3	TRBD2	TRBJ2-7	CASSLYAGAGDYEQYF	TGTGCCAGCAGCTTATACGCGGGAGCGGGTGACTACGAGCAGTACTTC
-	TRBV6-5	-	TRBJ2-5	CATEPPGQETQYF	TGTGCCACCGAGCCCCCAGGGCAAGAGACCCAGTACTTC